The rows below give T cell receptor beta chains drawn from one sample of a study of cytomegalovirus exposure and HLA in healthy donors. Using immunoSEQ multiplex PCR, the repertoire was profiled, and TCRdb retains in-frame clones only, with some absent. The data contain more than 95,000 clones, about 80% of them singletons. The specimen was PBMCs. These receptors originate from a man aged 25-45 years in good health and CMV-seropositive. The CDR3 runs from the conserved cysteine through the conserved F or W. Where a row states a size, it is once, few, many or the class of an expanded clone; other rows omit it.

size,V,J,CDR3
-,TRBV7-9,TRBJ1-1,CASSSGHLNTEAFF
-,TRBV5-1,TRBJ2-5,CASSLILAGTGETQYF
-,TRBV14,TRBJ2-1,CASSGGGLYNEQFF
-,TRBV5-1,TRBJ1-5,CASSNRGTGYQPQHF
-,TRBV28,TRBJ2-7,CASSSGSSYEQYF
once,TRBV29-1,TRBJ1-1,CSVERQANTEAFF
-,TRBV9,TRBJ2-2,CASSPLTSGGGGELFF
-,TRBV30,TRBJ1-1,CAWSVGGLAFF
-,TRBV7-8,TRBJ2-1,CASSILAGGPRNEQFF
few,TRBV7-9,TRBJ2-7,CASSSFDEQYF
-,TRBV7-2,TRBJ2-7,CASGKAGGSEQYF
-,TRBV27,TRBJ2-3,CASSTSGDTQYF
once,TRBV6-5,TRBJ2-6,CASSYSTGSGANGLTF
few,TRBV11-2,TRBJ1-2,CASSFRYGYTF
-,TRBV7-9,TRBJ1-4,CASSLQGARTNEKLFF
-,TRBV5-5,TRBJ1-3,CASSLGQGAAGNTIYF
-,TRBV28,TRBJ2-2,CASSFVSGELFF
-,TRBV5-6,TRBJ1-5,CASSLYRSDQPQHF
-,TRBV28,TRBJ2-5,CASSLTGEETQYF
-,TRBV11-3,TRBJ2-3,CASSLDRDGAGTQYF
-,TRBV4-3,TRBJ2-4,CASSHLRGRTGQSQYF
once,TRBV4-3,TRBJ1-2,CASSPGGTTNYGYTF
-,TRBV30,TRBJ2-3,CAWHHGLAGWGTHTDTQYF
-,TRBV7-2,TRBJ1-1,CASSLYRGNIEAFF
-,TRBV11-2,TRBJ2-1,CASSSPRGEQFF
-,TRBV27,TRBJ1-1,CASSLSGRRAEAFF
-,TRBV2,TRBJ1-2,CASRDRGPYGYTF
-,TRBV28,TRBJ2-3,CASSLPRTGGDTQYF
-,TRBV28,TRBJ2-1,CASSSVPGTSGNNEQFF
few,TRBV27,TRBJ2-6,CASSPRTGVSGANVLTF
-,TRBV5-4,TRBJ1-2,CASSLAFDYGYTF
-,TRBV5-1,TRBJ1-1,CASSNQGSTEAFF
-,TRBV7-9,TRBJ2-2,CASSWGQGVVMNTGELFF
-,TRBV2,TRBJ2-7,CASSTRGLFNEQYF
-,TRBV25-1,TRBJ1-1,CASSDPKQGDTEAFF
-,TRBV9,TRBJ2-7,CASSVQPGLAGGPNEQYF
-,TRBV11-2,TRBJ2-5,CASSFDFAGIQPQYF